This T cell receptor beta chain came from a study of OX40 agonist ivuxolimab in advanced cancers. Clones were sequenced by immunoSEQ multiplex PCR, and TCRdb holds only the in-frame ones, with some missing. This repertoire shows fewer than 15,000 clones, about 90% found once; its top ten account for 67%. The germline gives CDR1 MNHEY, CDR2 SVGAGI. The CDR3 is made up of 15 amino acids. The V gene lost 4 bases and the J gene lost 4 bases, with 16 bases spanning the gap. The genes are TRBV6-5 and TRBJ2-5; D is tentatively TRBD1 or TRBD2 (5 bases each). The sequence came from an adult with an advanced solid tumor such as melanoma, head and neck, liver or kidney cancer. The source was CD4+ or CD8+ T cells sorted from blood, collected in a trial of the OX40 agonist ivuxolimab. The CDR3: CASSFSGPRSETQYF. For the CDR3, the DNA is TGTGCCAGCAGTTTCTCGGGGCCTAGATCAGAGACCCAGTACTTC.